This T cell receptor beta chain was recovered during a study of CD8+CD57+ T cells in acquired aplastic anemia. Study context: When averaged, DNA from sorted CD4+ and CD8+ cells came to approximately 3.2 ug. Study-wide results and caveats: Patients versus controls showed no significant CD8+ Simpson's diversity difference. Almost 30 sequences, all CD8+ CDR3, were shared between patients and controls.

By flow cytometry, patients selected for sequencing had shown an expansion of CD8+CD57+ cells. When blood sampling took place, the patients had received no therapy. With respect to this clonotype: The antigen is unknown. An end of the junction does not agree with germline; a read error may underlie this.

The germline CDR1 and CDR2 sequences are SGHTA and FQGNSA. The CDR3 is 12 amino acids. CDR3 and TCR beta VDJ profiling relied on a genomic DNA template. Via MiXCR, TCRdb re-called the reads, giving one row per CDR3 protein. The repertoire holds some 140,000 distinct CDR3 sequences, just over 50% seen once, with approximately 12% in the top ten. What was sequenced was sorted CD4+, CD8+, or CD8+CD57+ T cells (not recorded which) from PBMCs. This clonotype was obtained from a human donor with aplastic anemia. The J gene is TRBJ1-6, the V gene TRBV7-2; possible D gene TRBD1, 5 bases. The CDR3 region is CASSRGRGVQNF. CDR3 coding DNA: TGTGCCAGCAGCCGCGGGCGAGGGGTCCAGAACTTT.